These 10 T cell receptor beta chains share one sample of origin, sequenced in a study of monozygotic twins with inflammatory bowel disease. For each CDR3 protein, TCRdb gives one entry from its re-call of the 5' RACE reads, without DNA. This table holds around 380,000 distinct CDR3 sequences. Sample: blood. The origin of the receptors is a human donor with ulcerative colitis or Crohn's disease, or a healthy co-twin of an affected twin (not recorded which).

This chain connects TRBV28 to TRBJ2-7; lacking DNA, the TRBD1 call made by TCRdb goes unchecked. The germline V gene has CDR1 MDHEN and CDR2 SYDVKM. The CDR3 runs to 11 residues. The CDR3 sequence: CASTGFAEQYF.

V and J are TRBV7-3 and TRBJ2-1; absent DNA, TCRdb's TRBD2 call cannot be checked. This CDR3 has 16 residues. CDR1 and CDR2 from the germline V gene are SGHTA and FQGTGA. The CDR3 region is CASSLRASGRANEQFF.

The chain is built from TRBV29-1 and TRBJ1-1; TCRdb lists TRBD1, though no DNA is available to test this call. Germline-derived CDR1 and CDR2 are SQVTM and ANQGSEA. The CDR3 consists of 15 residues. The CDR3 protein is CSVEDRGGKNTEAFF.

V is TRBV7-2 and J is TRBJ2-5; TCRdb outputs TRBD1, but without DNA this stays unchecked. CDR1 and CDR2 (germline): SGHTA, FQGNSA. This CDR3 has 14 residues. The CDR3 sequence is CASSDSGIGETQYF.

The chain is built from TRBV5-1 and TRBJ1-2; TCRdb picks TRBD1, but there is no DNA to check that call. This CDR3 is 15 amino acids long. Germline CDR1 and CDR2: SGHRS and YFSETQ. The CDR3 sequence is CASSPTGGGNYGYTF. Full variable domain (outside the CDR3, taken from reference TRBV5-1 and TRBJ1-2): KAGVTQTPRYLIKTRGQQVTLSCSPISGHRSVSWYQQTPGQGLQFLFEYFSETQRNKGNFPGRFSGRQFSNSRSEMNVSTLELGDSALYLCASSPTGGGNYGYTFGSGTRLTVV.

The rearrangement uses TRBV5-1 and TRBJ2-2; TCRdb picks TRBD1, but there is no DNA to check that call. Per germline, CDR1 SGHRS and CDR2 YFSETQ. The CDR3 loop spans 15 amino acids. The CDR3 reads CASSLHRDNTGELFF.

This rearrangement joins TRBV29-1 to TRBJ2-1; TCRdb designates TRBD1, a call that cannot be tested without DNA. In germline, CDR1 is SQVTM, CDR2 ANQGSEA. The CDR3 contains 12 residues. This CDR3 reads CSVTRGGTEQFF.

The chain links TRBV6-2 or TRBV6-3 to TRBJ2-7; TCRdb picks TRBD2, but there is no DNA to check that call. In germline, CDR1 is MNHEY, CDR2 SVGEGT. The CDR3 loop spans 16 amino acids. CDR3 sequence reads: CASSWGTSGTVYEQYF.

The CDR3 spells CASSQDPTGLLYGYTF. V gene TRBV3-1 combines with J gene TRBJ1-2; the TCRdb D gene call, TRBD1, has no DNA to confirm it. The CDR3 runs 16 residues. Germline CDR1 and CDR2: LGHDT and YNNKEL (reference sequence).

The CDR3 is CASSPGTARHQETQYF. This sequence joins TRBV18 and TRBJ2-5; the TCRdb call, TRBD1, lacks DNA for checking. The CDR3 sequence is 16 residues long. Germline CDR1 KGHSH, CDR2 LQKENI.